A selection of T cell receptor beta chains follows, all from one sample in a study of shared clonotypes between healthy human individuals. Sequencing used immunoSEQ multiplex PCR; TCRdb keeps in-frame clones, though not all of them. Of about 2 million clones listed, 95% are singletons. The sequencing input was naive CD4+ T cells sorted from blood. The receptor set was obtained from a man aged 18 to 35 in good health. Each CDR3 is given with its conserved first and last residue. D genes are given only for firm matches. A clone size is listed for some rows: how often the clone was seen (once, few, many), or a class if it is expanded.

D: TRBD1; V: TRBV6-5; J: TRBJ1-1; size: .; CDR3: CASSSGTESNTEAFF; DNA: TGTGCCAGCAGTTCGGGGACAGAATCGAACACTGAAGCTTTCTTT
D: .; V: TRBV30; J: TRBJ1-1; size: .; CDR3: CAWSVRANTEAFF; DNA: TGTGCCTGGAGTGTCCGTGCAAACACTGAAGCTTTCTTT
D: TRBD2; V: TRBV11-3; J: TRBJ2-1; size: once; CDR3: CASSFTSGRHNNEQFF; DNA: TGTGCCAGCAGCTTTACTAGCGGGCGACATAATAATGAGCAGTTCTTC
D: .; V: TRBV27; J: TRBJ1-2; size: .; CDR3: CASSLLAGYGYTF; DNA: TGTGCCAGCAGTTTATTGGCAGGGTATGGCTACACCTTC
D: TRBD1; V: TRBV4-1; J: TRBJ2-6; size: once; CDR3: CASSQEGTEYSGANVLTF; DNA: TGCGCCAGCAGCCAAGAGGGGACAGAATACTCTGGGGCCAACGTCCTGACTTTC
D: .; V: TRBV5-4; J: TRBJ1-6; size: .; CDR3: CASSYNPGPEALHF; DNA: TGTGCCAGCAGCTACAACCCCGGGCCCGAAGCCCTCCACTTT
D: .; V: TRBV5-1; J: TRBJ1-5; size: few; CDR3: CASSLEGNSNQPQHF; DNA: TGCGCCAGCAGCTTGGAGGGTAATAGCAATCAGCCCCAGCATTTT
D: .; V: TRBV18; J: TRBJ1-1; size: once; CDR3: CASSGAENTEAFF; DNA: TGTGCCAGCTCAGGGGCGGAGAACACTGAAGCTTTCTTT
D: TRBD1; V: TRBV5-1; J: TRBJ2-7; size: .; CDR3: CASSTQGSEQYF; DNA: TGCGCCAGCAGCACACAGGGGAGCGAGCAGTACTTC
D: .; V: TRBV4-3; J: TRBJ1-2; size: .; CDR3: CASSQEEGGYGYTF; DNA: TGCGCCAGCAGCCAAGAGGAGGGGGGCTATGGCTACACCTTC
D: TRBD1; V: TRBV11-3; J: TRBJ1-4; size: .; CDR3: CASSLIVAFIWTGGKEKLFF; DNA: TGTGCCAGCAGCTTAATCGTGGCGTTCATCTGGACAGGAGGGAAGGAAAAACTGTTTTTT
D: .; V: TRBV6-1; J: TRBJ1-2; size: .; CDR3: CASSEWLNGGYGYTF; DNA: TGTGCCAGCAGTGAGTGGCTCAACGGTGGCTATGGCTACACCTTC
D: .; V: TRBV6-5; J: TRBJ2-7; size: .; CDR3: CASSYSGGPYEQYF; DNA: TGTGCCAGCAGTTACTCGGGCGGTCCCTACGAGCAGTACTTC
D: TRBD1; V: TRBV9; J: TRBJ1-2; size: .; CDR3: CASSVELGQGGYGYTF; DNA: TGTGCCAGCAGCGTAGAGTTGGGACAGGGCGGATATGGCTACACCTTC
D: .; V: TRBV18; J: TRBJ1-4; size: .; CDR3: CASSPNSPTTNEKLFF; DNA: TGTGCCAGCTCACCAAACAGCCCAACAACTAATGAAAAACTGTTTTTT
D: .; V: TRBV2; J: TRBJ2-2; size: .; CDR3: CASNMDSPNTGELFF; DNA: TGTGCCAGCAACATGGACAGCCCCAACACCGGGGAGCTGTTTTTT
D: .; V: TRBV18; J: TRBJ2-5; size: .; CDR3: CASSPPSRSQGETQYF; DNA: TGTGCCAGCTCACCACCGTCTAGGTCCCAAGGAGAGACCCAGTACTTC
D: .; V: TRBV6-5; J: TRBJ2-3; size: .; CDR3: CASSRMQGRTDTQYF; DNA: TGTGCCAGCAGCAGAATGCAGGGACGCACAGATACGCAGTATTTT
D: TRBD1; V: TRBV19; J: TRBJ1-2; size: .; CDR3: CASSTIGQASNGYTF; DNA: TGTGCCAGTAGTACCATCGGACAGGCGTCCAATGGCTACACCTTC
D: .; V: TRBV6-1; J: TRBJ1-2; size: .; CDR3: CASSPPKDGYTF; DNA: TGTGCCAGCAGTCCCCCAAAAGATGGCTACACCTTC
D: .; V: TRBV28; J: TRBJ2-7; size: .; CDR3: CASSSGGTYEQYF; DNA: TGTGCCAGCAGTTCAGGGGGGACCTACGAGCAGTACTTC